The 8 T cell receptor beta chains in this list originate from one sample, sequenced in a study of regulatory T cells in long-lasting Graves disease. Time point specified: newly diagnosed GD, antithyroid drugs for less than 3 months. PBMC-extracted RNA yielded the TCR library. Researchers made TCR beta libraries by using iRepertoire HTBI primers and running Arm-PCR on CDR3 regions. One entry per CDR3 protein results from TCRdb running MiXCR on the multiplex PCR reads. The sample holds a few hundred thousand distinct CDR3 sequences; roughly 10% are singletons and the top ten take approximately 17%. These data are also associated with another study on T cells in Graves' hyperthyroidism and ophthalmopathy.

The source was peripheral blood mononuclear cells (PBMCs), collected at new diagnosis, from a patient treated with antithyroid drugs. The receptors shown here come from a young woman with Graves disease.

At least ten counts were recorded for this clonotype. This chain uses TRBV15 with TRBJ1-1; 8 bases match TRBD1. Germline V gene data show CDR1 as LNHNV and CDR2 as YYDKDF (reference sequence). CDR3 length: 14 residues. With V trimmed by 3 bases and J by 0 bases, 0 bases remained unmatched. The CDR3 sequence: CATSRDRVNTEAFF. The CDR3 bases are TGTGCCACCAGCAGGGACAGGGTGAACACTGAAGCTTTCTTT.

In its sample, this clonotype was seen a few times. This CDR3 is CSARTPEHFYEFGQYF. The DNA for the CDR3 is TGCAGTGCTAGAACTCCGGAGCATTTTTACGAGTTTGGGCAGTACTTC. The gene calls are TRBV20-1 and TRBJ2-7, with no clear D. With 2 bases removed from V and 9 bases from J, the gap between germline ends came to 26 bases. CDR1 and CDR2 (germline): DFQATT, SNEGSKA (reference sequence). CDR3 size: 16 residues.

This clonotype appeared many times. The J gene is TRBJ2-7, the V gene TRBV6-5, with a weak D call TRBD2 (7 bases). Trimming pared 4 bases from V and 2 bases from J, leaving 15 bases between. Looked up from germline, CDR1 is MNHEY and CDR2 is SVGAGI. The CDR3 loop spans 15 amino acids. The CDR3 spells CASSWAGAYTYEQYV. CDR3 coding DNA: TGTGCCAGCAGTTGGGCGGGGGCCTATACCTACGAGCAGTACGTC.

Many counts were recorded for this clonotype. The rearrangement joins TRBV28 to TRBJ2-2; TRBD2 agrees at 13 bases. This CDR3 spans 17 amino acids. V shed 5 bases and J 3 bases; nucleotides not matched to a gene: 6. Germline loops: CDR1 MDHEN, CDR2 SYDVKM. The CDR3 region is CASSQRLAGGYTGELFF. The CDR3 bases are TGTGCCAGCAGTCAAAGACTAGCGGGGGGATACACCGGGGAGCTGTTTTTT.

This clonotype has a handful of counts. The chain joins TRBV6-2 or TRBV6-3 to TRBJ2-3; D may be TRBD2 (6 bases). V gave up 5 bases and J gave up 4 bases, with 13 bases separating them. The CDR3 has 14 residues. Looked up from germline, CDR1 is MNHEY and CDR2 is SVGEGT. CDR3 sequence (DNA): TGTGCCAGCAGTCTTAGCGGCGCTGCAGATACGCAGTATTTT. Amino acid sequence: CASSLSGAADTQYF.

This clonotype was detected many times. This rearrangement joins TRBV5-1 to TRBJ2-5; the match to TRBD1 covers 7 bases. The V gene end was trimmed by 1 base and the J gene end by 2 bases; junction bases not matched to a gene: 8. This CDR3 spans 16 amino acids. Germline loops: CDR1 SGHRS, CDR2 YFSETQ. DNA for the CDR3: TGCGCCAGCAGCTTGTTCCCGAGACAGGGACAAGAGACCCAGTACTTC. It translates to CASSLFPRQGQETQYF.

This clonotype has at least ten counts. The rearrangement joins TRBV30 to TRBJ1-1; D is ambiguous. Per the germline V gene, CDR1 is GTSNPN and CDR2 is SVGIG (reference sequence). Trimming took 4 bases from V and 5 from J, leaving 11 bases between them. CDR3 length: 12 residues. DNA of the CDR3: TGTGCCTGGAAGAGGGTAAGGACTGAAGCTTTCTTT. As protein: CAWKRVRTEAFF.

The genes are TRBV9 and TRBJ1-2; no definite D call. The CDR3 runs to 15 residues. V was trimmed by 4 bases and J by 4 bases, leaving 17 bases between them. In germline, CDR1 is SGDLS, CDR2 YYNGEE. The CDR3 DNA follows: TGTGCCAGCAGCCATACATCACGAAACTCCTATGGCTACACCTTC. Translated: CASSHTSRNSYGYTF.